This note documents a single TCR beta chain sequence. The method was immunoSEQ multiplex PCR; TCRdb's version includes in-frame clones alone and lacks a portion of them. Here the sample spans 80,000 or so clones, 93% being singletons. These data belong to a study of brain T cells in children with intractable seizures. The CDR3 is 15 amino acids. V was trimmed by 1 base and J by 3 bases, leaving 12 bases between them. Germline CDR1 reads SGHNT; CDR2 reads YENEEA. V usage is TRBV11-3 and J usage is TRBJ1-2; D ambiguous. The sequence derives from a boy under two years old with tuberous sclerosis and intractable seizures. The sequenced sample was peripheral blood, obtained at surgery. The CDR3 coding sequence is TGTGCCAGCAGCTTAGGCGGGCCGGACTACTATGGCTACACCTTC. This sequence encodes CASSLGGPDYYGYTF.